This T cell receptor beta chain derives from a study of T cell responses to AZD1222 COVID-19 vaccine. Study outcomes and limitations: Distributed over spike, vaccine-associated CD4 TCRs predominated at 160-218 and 743-854.

Produced via immunoSEQ multiplex PCR; TCRdb's table is partial and in-frame only. The table lists roughly 200,000 clones, around 94% of them singletons, with approximately 1.7% in the top ten. Looked up from germline, CDR1 is MDHEN and CDR2 is SYDVKM. Trimming cost V 5 bases and J 10 bases, with 18 bases left between them. The CDR3 length is 14 residues. With respect to this clone: Its target is not known.

The material sequenced was peripheral blood, taken 28 days after the second dose of the MenACWY control vaccine. The chain carries TRBV28 and TRBJ1-5; D unclear. This TCR came from an adult who received the MenACWY meningococcal vaccine as a control. CDR3 sequence (DNA): TGTGCCAGCAGTCCGACGGCGGGGAATCGACCCCAGCATTTT. This translates into CASSPTAGNRPQHF.